The clone carrying this T cell receptor beta chain has ten or more counts. Its antigen is not identified. This record belongs to a study of T cell repertoires in cytomegalovirus infection. The overall study: Public TCR beta signatures indicated both CMV infection and matching HLA type. Whole-study findings and limits: Clonotypes of TCR beta that were HLA-C-restricted and CMV-specific dominated the ex vivo response.

TCRdb fed the reads into MiXCR, producing one record per CDR3 protein. The sample has hundreds of thousands of distinct CDR3 sequences; roughly 9.3% are singletons. Germline CDR1 SGHRS, CDR2 YFSETQ. The CDR3 has 14 residues. Trimming removed 7 bases at V and 5 bases at J, with 18 bases between. The gene calls are TRBV5-1 and TRBJ2-5; the D gene could be TRBD1 or TRBD2 (5 bases each). The sequence derives from a human donor in good health (CMV status not recorded). Some clones in this sample may be carry-over from other donors' samples. Sequencing was done on a sample of PBMCs. Here the CDR3 DNA reads TGCGCCAGCGGGACCGGGGCCCCGGGGGAGACCCAGTACTTC. It encodes CASGTGAPGETQYF.